One and the same sample provided the 3 T cell receptor beta chains below, sequenced in a study of T cells after yellow fever vaccination. TCRdb itself ran the 5' RACE reads through MiXCR, one entry per CDR3 protein. Among around 590,000 distinct CDR3 sequences listed, 9% to 15% were seen once. The starting material was PBMCs, obtained on the day of the yellow fever booster vaccination. The receptors were gathered from a man younger than 45 who received the YFV17D yellow fever vaccine.

The chain employs TRBV6-5 and TRBJ2-1; 7 nucleotides match TRBD2. CDR1 is MNHEY, CDR2 SVGAGI, per germline. With 7 bases clipped from V and 7 bases from J, the junction kept 7 bases outside the gene matches. CDR3 length equals 13 residues. CDR3 protein: CASKLAAGNEQFF. In nucleotides, the CDR3 is TGTGCCAGCAAGTTGGCAGCGGGGAATGAGCAGTTCTTC.

This clonotype was counted only a few times. The V gene is TRBV6-1, the J gene TRBJ2-2; no definite D call. The CDR3 sequence is 15 residues long. V lost 5 bases and J 0 bases, leaving 10 bases between the germline ends. Germline CDR1 reads MNHNS; CDR2 reads SASEGT. The CDR3 here is CASSHGPSNTGELFF. The CDR3, as DNA: TGTGCCAGCAGTCATGGGCCCTCGAACACCGGGGAGCTGTTTTTT.

This chain joins TRBV20-1 and TRBJ1-4; D is uncertain. This CDR3 contains 13 residues. Germline V CDR1 and CDR2: DFQATT, SNEGSKA (reference sequence). With 6 bases removed from V and 5 bases from J, the gap between germline ends came to 13 bases. CDR3 coding DNA: TGCAGTGCGTCGGACCCCGTGAATGAAAAACTGTTTTTT. Protein product: CSASDPVNEKLFF.